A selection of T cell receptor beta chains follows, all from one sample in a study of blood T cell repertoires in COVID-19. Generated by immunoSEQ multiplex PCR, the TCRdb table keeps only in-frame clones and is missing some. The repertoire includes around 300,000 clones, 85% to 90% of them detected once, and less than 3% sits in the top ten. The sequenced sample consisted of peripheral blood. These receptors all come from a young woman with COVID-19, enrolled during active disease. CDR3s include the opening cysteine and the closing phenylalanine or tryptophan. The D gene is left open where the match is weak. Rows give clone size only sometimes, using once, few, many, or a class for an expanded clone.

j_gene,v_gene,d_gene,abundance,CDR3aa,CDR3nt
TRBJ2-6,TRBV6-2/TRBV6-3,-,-,CASSYGGSGANVLTF,TGTGCCAGCAGTTACGGAGGCTCTGGGGCCAACGTCCTGACTTTC
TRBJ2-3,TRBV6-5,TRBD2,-,CASSLTSGHTDTQYF,TGTGCCAGCAGTCTGACTAGCGGGCACACAGATACGCAGTATTTT
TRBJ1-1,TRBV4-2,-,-,CASSYGPEGTEAFF,TGTGCCAGCAGCTACGGCCCCGAGGGCACTGAAGCTTTCTTT
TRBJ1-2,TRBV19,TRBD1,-,CASSMRDRVVDYTF,TGTGCCAGTAGTATGCGGGACAGGGTGGTGGACTACACCTTC
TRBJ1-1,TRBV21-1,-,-,CASSKGDRGPVNTEAFF,TGTGCCAGCAGCAAGGGCGACAGGGGCCCGGTAAACACTGAAGCTTTCTTT
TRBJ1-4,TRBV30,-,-,CAWSPNRGEKLFF,TGTGCCTGGAGTCCGAATCGGGGTGAAAAACTGTTTTTT
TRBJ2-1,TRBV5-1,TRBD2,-,CASSLRTSGHNEQFF,TGCGCCAGCAGCTTGAGGACTAGCGGGCACAATGAGCAGTTCTTC
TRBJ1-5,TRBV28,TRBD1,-,CASSFMDRRLDRPQHF,TGTGCCAGCAGTTTTATGGACAGGAGGCTTGATCGACCCCAGCATTTT
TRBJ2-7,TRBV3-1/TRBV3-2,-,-,CASSQAPSSYEQYF,TGTGCCAGCAGCCAAGCCCCTAGCTCCTACGAGCAGTACTTC
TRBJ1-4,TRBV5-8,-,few,CASSWREKLFF,TGTGCCAGCAGCTGGAGAGAAAAACTGTTTTTT
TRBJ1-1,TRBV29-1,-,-,CSGHTNTEAFF,TGCAGCGGTCACACGAACACTGAAGCTTTCTTT
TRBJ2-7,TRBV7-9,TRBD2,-,CASTEPGGTIYEQYF,TGTGCCAGCACCGAACCGGGGGGGACAATCTACGAGCAGTACTTC
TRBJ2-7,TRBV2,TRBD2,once,CASSEDLAEYEQYF,TGTGCCAGCAGTGAAGATCTAGCGGAATACGAGCAGTACTTC
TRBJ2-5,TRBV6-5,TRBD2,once,CASSHYGTSGRETQYF,TGTGCCAGCAGTCACTACGGGACTAGCGGGAGAGAGACCCAGTACTTC
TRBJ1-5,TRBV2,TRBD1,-,CASTDRADQPQHF,TGTGCCAGCACCGACAGGGCGGATCAGCCCCAGCATTTT
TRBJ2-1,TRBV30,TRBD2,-,CAWSVRLAGENEQFF,TGTGCCTGGAGTGTAAGACTAGCGGGAGAAAATGAGCAGTTCTTC
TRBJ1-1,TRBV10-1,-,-,CASRMSWNTEAFF,TGCGCCAGCAGAATGTCCTGGAACACTGAAGCTTTCTTT
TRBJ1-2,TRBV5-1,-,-,CASSLDSAGKSYTF,TGCGCCAGCAGCTTGGATTCGGCAGGGAAAAGCTACACCTTC
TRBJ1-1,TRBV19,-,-,CASSASLGVHTEAFF,TGTGCCAGTAGTGCTAGCTTAGGAGTTCACACTGAAGCTTTCTTT
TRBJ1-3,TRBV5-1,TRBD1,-,CASSSGQGGAGNTIYF,TGCGCCAGCAGCTCGGGACAGGGAGGAGCTGGAAACACCATATATTTT
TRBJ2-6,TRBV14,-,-,CATGPSGANVLTF,TGTGCCACAGGGCCGTCTGGGGCCAACGTCCTGACTTTC
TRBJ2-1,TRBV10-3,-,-,CAISESLGGITYNEQFF,TGTGCCATCAGTGAGTCCCTTGGGGGGATTACCTACAATGAGCAGTTCTTC
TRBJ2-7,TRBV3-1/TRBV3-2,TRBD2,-,CASSQIGTSGRSPFEQYF,TGTGCCAGCAGCCAAATAGGGACTAGCGGGAGGTCCCCTTTCGAGCAGTACTTC
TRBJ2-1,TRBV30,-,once,CAWSPTRFNEQFF,TGTGCCTGGAGTCCGACTAGATTCAATGAGCAGTTCTTC
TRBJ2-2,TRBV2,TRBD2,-,CASRQGLEGGELFF,TGTGCCAGCAGGCAGGGACTAGAGGGCGGGGAGCTGTTTTTT
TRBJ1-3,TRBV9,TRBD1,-,CASSVYGQGAAGNTIYF,TGTGCCAGCAGCGTATACGGACAGGGCGCGGCTGGAAACACCATATATTTT
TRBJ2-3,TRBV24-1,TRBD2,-,CATSDTGTSVVRQYF,TGTGCCACCAGTGATACCGGGACTAGCGTAGTAAGGCAGTATTTT
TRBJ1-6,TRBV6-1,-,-,CASSEAGGLGLSSPLHF,TGTGCCAGCAGTGAAGCGGGGGGGCTTGGCTTGAGTTCACCCCTCCACTTT
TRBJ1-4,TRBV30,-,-,CAWRDRRTTNEKLFF,TGTGCCTGGAGGGACAGAAGAACAACTAATGAAAAACTGTTTTTT